This passage covers 32 T cell receptor beta chains from one sample sequenced in a study of graft-versus-host responses after intestinal transplantation. Produced via immunoSEQ multiplex PCR; TCRdb's table is partial and in-frame only. The table has 98,000 or so clones, 86% seen once; the top ten hold roughly 1.4%. The starting material was PBMCs, obtained 255 days after intestinal transplant. These TCRs come from a human patient who received an intestinal transplant, so some T cells may come from the graft donor.

The chain joins TRBV28 to TRBJ1-5; D ambiguous. Germline CDR1 is MDHEN and CDR2 is SYDVKM. There are 13 residues in the CDR3. V was clipped by 7 bases and J by 4 bases, with 11 bases between them. The CDR3 nucleotides are TGTGCCAGCAAGGGCTCTGGGAATCAGCCCCAGCATTTT. Its protein is CASKGSGNQPQHF.

The rearrangement uses TRBV6-1 and TRBJ1-2; D might be TRBD1 (5 bases). Germline V gene data show CDR1 as MNHNS and CDR2 as SASEGT. This CDR3 contains 14 residues. V gave up 4 bases and J gave up 8 bases, with 17 bases separating them. CDR3 in DNA: TGTGCCAGCAGTGGGGGGGTCGGGACCCGAGGCTACACCTTC. Translating gives CASSGGVGTRGYTF.

V is TRBV6-1 and J is TRBJ1-1; D is undetermined. Germline CDR1 and CDR2: MNHNS and SASEGT. The CDR3 runs 15 residues. V was shortened by 2 bases and J by 4 bases, with 14 bases between the two germline ends. The DNA of the CDR3 is TGTGCCAGCAGTGAACAGGTGATAGGACCCACTGAAGCTTTCTTT. The encoded protein is CASSEQVIGPTEAFF.

CDR3 amino acids: CASSIDRRVNTEAFF. The DNA for the CDR3 is TGTGCCAGTAGTATAGATCGCAGGGTGAACACTGAAGCTTTCTTT. This rearrangement joins TRBV19 to TRBJ1-1; D is perhaps TRBD1 (5 bases). The CDR3 runs to 15 residues. Trimming took off 0 bases at V and 0 bases at J, with 8 bases between the two ends. Germline V CDR1 and CDR2: LNHDA, SQIVND (reference sequence).

The chain uses TRBV6-6 and TRBJ1-1, with a weak D call TRBD1 (5 bases). With 5 bases removed from V and 4 bases from J, the gap between germline ends came to 11 bases. There are 13 residues in the CDR3. Germline V CDR1 and CDR2: MNHNY, SVGAGI (reference sequence). CDR3 sequence (DNA): TGTGCCAGCAGTCCGCAGGGAAGCACTGAAGCTTTCTTT. This codes for CASSPQGSTEAFF.

This sequence joins TRBV11-2 and TRBJ2-1; no clear D. There are 14 residues in the CDR3. Germline loops: CDR1 SGHAT, CDR2 FQNNGV. V dropped 7 bases and J dropped 2 bases, with 12 bases sitting between them. For the CDR3, the DNA is TGTGCCAGCACCCTAACTCCAACCTACAATGAGCAGTTCTTC. Its translation is CASTLTPTYNEQFF.

This chain connects TRBV7-2 to TRBJ2-1; tentatively, D is TRBD2 (7 bases). Deletions cut 0 bases from V and 7 bases from J, with 16 bases between. The CDR3 is 16 amino acids. The V gene's germline CDR1 is SGHTA and CDR2 FQGNSA. The CDR3: CASSLALGGAANEQFF. CDR3 nucleotides: TGTGCCAGCAGCTTAGCCTTAGGGGGGGCGGCTAATGAGCAGTTCTTC. Full variable domain (outside the CDR3, taken from reference TRBV7-2 and TRBJ2-1): GAGVSQSPSNKVTEKGKDVELRCDPISGHTALYWYRQSLGQGLEFLIYFQGNSAPDKSGLPSDRFSAERTGGSVSTLTIQRTQQEDSAVYLCASSLALGGAANEQFFGPGTRLTVL.

The V call is TRBV30, the J call TRBJ2-1; TRBD2 matches 11 bases. J lost 1 base, V lost 1 base, and 6 bases had no gene match. In germline, CDR1 is GTSNPN, CDR2 SVGIG (reference sequence). The CDR3 spans 17 residues. The CDR3, as DNA: TGTGCCTGGAGTGGACTCTTAGCGGGGGGGTCCTACAATGAGCAGTTCTTC. Translating gives CAWSGLLAGGSYNEQFF.

This chain joins TRBV30 and TRBJ1-2; D possibly corresponds to TRBD1 (6 bases). The germline V and J ends were trimmed by 4 bases and 4 bases, with 13 bases remaining between them. The germline V gene has CDR1 GTSNPN and CDR2 SVGIG (reference sequence). This CDR3 comprises 13 residues. The CDR3 loop is CAWNRELGYGYTF. The CDR3 DNA reads TGTGCCTGGAACAGGGAGCTGGGCTATGGCTACACCTTC. Full variable domain (missing parts from reference TRBV30 and TRBJ1-2): SQTIHQWPATLVQPVGSPLSLECTVEGTSNPNLYWYRQAAGRGLQLLFYSVGIGQISSEVPQNLSASRPQDRQFILSSKKLLLSDSGFYLCAWNRELGYGYTFGSGTRLTVV.

A note on this clone: Other nucleotide sequences in the sample specify the same CDR3. CDR3 nucleotide sequence: TGTGCCAGCAGTTTCGGACCGAACACCGGGGAGCTGTTTTTT. It specifies CASSFGPNTGELFF. The V call is TRBV27, the J call TRBJ2-2; unclear D gene. V was clipped by 3 bases and J by 0 bases, with 5 bases between them. The CDR3 contains 14 residues. The germline CDR1 and CDR2 sequences are MNHEY and SMNVEV (reference sequence).

The CDR3 DNA is TGTGCCAGCAGCTCCAGACTAGCGGCCTCCTACGAGCAGTACTTC. It encodes CASSSRLAASYEQYF. V usage is TRBV4-2 and J usage is TRBJ2-7; 9 nucleotides align to TRBD2. CDR1 is LGHNA and CDR2 is YNFKEQ in the germline V gene. J gave up 0 bases and V 5 bases, and 5 bases lay outside the gene matches. CDR3 size: 15 residues.

Here the CDR3 DNA reads TGCACCAGCATTTGGACTAGCGGGAGTCTCCGTGGGGAGCAGTACTTC. Its protein is CTSIWTSGSLRGEQYF. V gene TRBV1 combines with J gene TRBJ2-7; the D call TRBD2 from the table was never checked on the DNA. TRBV1 is a pseudogene locus. The CDR3 runs 16 residues.

CDR3 region: CASSMNGYRAFF. The CDR3, as DNA: TGTGCCAGTAGTATGAATGGGTACCGAGCTTTCTTT. The chain links TRBV19 to TRBJ1-1; D not certain. This CDR3 spans 12 amino acids. Germline V gene sequence: CDR1 LNHDA, CDR2 SQIVND (reference sequence). The ends were cut back, 3 bases at V and 10 bases at J, with 12 bases in the middle.

The chain joins TRBV19 to TRBJ2-2; 9 bases are a match to TRBD1. Germline V gene lookup returns CDR1 LNHDA and CDR2 SQIVND (reference sequence). The CDR3 spans 13 residues. After removal of 10 bases from V and 5 bases from J, the junction contained 5 bases not matched to a gene. CDR3 sequence reads: CATWDRVTGELFF. The CDR3 region has the DNA TGTGCCACTTGGGACAGGGTAACCGGGGAGCTGTTTTTT.

The rearrangement uses TRBV6-5 and TRBJ2-2; D remains unclear. Germline CDR1 is MNHEY and CDR2 is SVGAGI. Between the trimmed V and J ends, which lost 2 bases and 6 bases, there was a span of 7 bases. CDR3 length: 13 residues. The CDR3, as DNA: TGTGCCAGCAGTTACCGCCTATCCGGGGAGCTGTTTTTT. Translated: CASSYRLSGELFF.

The rearrangement uses TRBV2 and TRBJ2-7; 11 positions match TRBD2. The CDR3 loop spans 11 amino acids. CDR1 and CDR2 (germline): SNHLY, FYNNEI. After removal of 9 bases from V and 6 bases from J, the junction contained 1 base not matched to a gene. As DNA, the CDR3 is TGTGCCAGAGGGACTAGCGGCGAGCAGTACGTC. Residues: CARGTSGEQYV.

The rearrangement joins TRBV29-1 to TRBJ1-1; D unresolved. The germline V gene has CDR1 SQVTM and CDR2 ANQGSEA. This CDR3 is 13 amino acids long. The germline V and J ends were trimmed by 6 bases and 1 base, with 12 bases remaining between them. In DNA, the CDR3 is TGCAGCGTAGCGACGGGCCGGAACACTGAAGCTTTCTTT. It codes for CSVATGRNTEAFF.

The V and J genes are TRBV27 and TRBJ1-2; TRBD1 matches at 8 bases. The J segment lost 5 bases and the V segment lost 8 bases, leaving 10 bases of the junction unmatched. CDR1 is MNHEY and CDR2 is SMNVEV in the germline V gene (reference sequence). There are 14 residues in the CDR3. The CDR3, as DNA: TGTGCCAGCGGGTACGGACAGGGTTCTTATGGCTACACCTTC. This sequence encodes CASGYGQGSYGYTF.

Remarks on this clone: A read error may produce the germline difference seen at one junction end. The chain carries TRBV28 and TRBJ1-2, with 7 bases lining up with TRBD1. This CDR3 spans 11 amino acids. CDR1 is MDHEN, CDR2 SYDVKM, per germline. This CDR3 is CASSLTGAVHF. CDR3 DNA sequence: TGTGCCAGCAGTCTAACAGGGGCGGTTCACTTC.

The V gene is TRBV30, the J gene TRBJ1-5; no firm D call. CDR3 size: 10 residues. Looked up from germline, CDR1 is GTSNPN and CDR2 is SVGIG (reference sequence). CDR3 sequence reads: CIGKNQPQHF. The CDR3 DNA sequence: TGTATCGGGAAGAATCAGCCCCAGCATTTT.

The chain has TRBV5-1 and TRBJ2-2, with D perhaps TRBD1 or TRBD2 (6 bases each). V was cut by 4 bases and J by 4 bases, with 17 bases left in between. The length of the CDR3 is 16 residues. Germline V gene lookup returns CDR1 SGHRS and CDR2 YFSETQ. CDR3 sequence: CASSARLGGPTGELFF. The CDR3 region has the DNA TGCGCCAGCAGCGCCCGTTTGGGGGGCCCCACCGGGGAGCTGTTTTTT.

The V and J genes are TRBV6-1 and TRBJ2-2; maybe TRBD1 (6 bases). Looked up from germline, CDR1 is MNHNS and CDR2 is SASEGT. Trimming removed 4 bases from V and 0 bases from J, with 12 bases in between. The CDR3 length is 16 residues. The CDR3 reads CASSGTGSANTGELFF. CDR3 coding DNA: TGTGCCAGCAGTGGAACAGGGTCAGCGAACACCGGGGAGCTGTTTTTT.

The V call is TRBV5-5, the J call TRBJ1-1; D is uncertain. The CDR3 is made up of 12 amino acids. Germline V gene sequence: CDR1 SGHKS, CDR2 YYEKEE (reference sequence). Trimming left V 0 bases short and J 10 bases short, with 10 bases between. DNA for the CDR3: TGTGCCAGCAGCTTGGATTCAGAGGGAGCTTTCTTT. Amino acids: CASSLDSEGAFF.

The rearrangement uses TRBV27 and TRBJ2-2, with 8 bases lining up with TRBD1. Germline CDR1 is MNHEY and CDR2 is SMNVEV (reference sequence). The length of the CDR3 is 16 residues. The J segment lost 2 bases and the V segment lost 3 bases, leaving 5 bases of the junction unmatched. The CDR3 DNA follows: TGTGCCAGCAGTTTGTTTTCAGGGGGCAACACCGGGGAGCTGTTTTTT. Amino acid sequence: CASSLFSGGNTGELFF.

This chain connects TRBV6-1 to TRBJ1-6; TRBD1 matches 7 bases. V lost 6 bases and J lost 10; bases outside the gene matches: 12. The germline V gene encodes CDR1 MNHNS and CDR2 SASEGT. The CDR3 spans 15 residues. CDR3 residues: CASRRQGEGLSPLHF. The CDR3, as DNA: TGTGCCAGCAGACGTCAGGGGGAAGGATTATCACCCCTCCACTTT.

V usage is TRBV5-5 and J usage is TRBJ1-6; D is uncertain. Trimming left V 4 bases short and J 11 bases short, with 13 bases between. Germline V lookup: CDR1 SGHKS, CDR2 YYEKEE (reference sequence). This CDR3 is built from 13 residues. In nucleotides, the CDR3 is TGTGCCAGCAGCCCTGGACGGGAGACACCCCTCCACTTT. Its protein product is CASSPGRETPLHF.

CDR3 region: CASGTSGIPDTQYF. The CDR3 coding sequence is TGTGCCAGCGGGACCTCGGGTATCCCAGATACGCAGTATTTT. This chain uses TRBV14 with TRBJ2-3; D is perhaps TRBD1 or TRBD2 (5 bases each). The V end lost 8 bases, the J end lost 4 bases, and 16 bases lay between the germline ends. This CDR3 contains 14 residues. Germline-derived CDR1 and CDR2 are SGHDN and FVKESK.

A few counts support this clone. J is TRBJ1-2 and V is TRBV19; D unclear. CDR3 size: 16 residues. Trimming removed 0 bases at V and 5 bases at J, with 16 bases between. Germline values: CDR1 LNHDA, CDR2 SQIVND (reference sequence). The chain's CDR3 is CASSIEHGRTLYGYTF. The CDR3 DNA is TGTGCCAGTAGTATAGAACACGGGAGGACCCTATATGGCTACACCTTC.

The chain joins TRBV5-6 to TRBJ1-5; 10 nucleotides align to TRBD1. V trimming: 4 bases; J trimming: 5 bases; junction bases outside the gene matches: 3. The germline CDR1 and CDR2 sequences are SGHDT and YYEEEE. The CDR3 spans 14 residues. The chain's CDR3 is CASSGQGGYQPQHF. The DNA of the CDR3 is TGTGCCAGCAGCGGACAGGGGGGATATCAGCCCCAGCATTTT.

This sequence joins TRBV21-1 and TRBJ2-5; no check of the table's D call, TRBD1, against the DNA was made. TRBJ2-7 matches the DNA end more closely, so the J call is doubtful. TRBV21-1 is reported as a pseudogene. The CDR3 consists of 15 residues. The CDR3 loop reads CASSRHRDTIYEQYF. CDR3 nucleotide sequence: TGTGCCAGCAGCAGACACCGGGACACAATCTACGAGCAGTACTTC.

V and J are TRBV7-2 and TRBJ2-2; TRBD2 might be the D (7 bases). The CDR3 consists of 15 residues. Per germline, CDR1 SGHTA and CDR2 FQGNSA. The V gene lost 2 bases and the J gene lost 4 bases, with 11 bases spanning the gap. The CDR3, as DNA: TGTGCCAGCAGCTTACAGGGAGGGGGCACCGGGGAGCTGTTTTTT. Protein sequence: CASSLQGGGTGELFF.

The chain carries TRBV5-1 and TRBJ1-3, with 7 bases matching TRBD1. Per the germline V gene, CDR1 is SGHRS and CDR2 is YFSETQ. CDR3 size: 16 residues. The ends lost 4 bases at V and 3 bases at J; junction bases unmatched: 10. The DNA for the CDR3 is TGCGCCAGCAGCCTTACCCCAGGGGGAGGTGGAAACACCATATATTTT. Translated: CASSLTPGGGGNTIYF.